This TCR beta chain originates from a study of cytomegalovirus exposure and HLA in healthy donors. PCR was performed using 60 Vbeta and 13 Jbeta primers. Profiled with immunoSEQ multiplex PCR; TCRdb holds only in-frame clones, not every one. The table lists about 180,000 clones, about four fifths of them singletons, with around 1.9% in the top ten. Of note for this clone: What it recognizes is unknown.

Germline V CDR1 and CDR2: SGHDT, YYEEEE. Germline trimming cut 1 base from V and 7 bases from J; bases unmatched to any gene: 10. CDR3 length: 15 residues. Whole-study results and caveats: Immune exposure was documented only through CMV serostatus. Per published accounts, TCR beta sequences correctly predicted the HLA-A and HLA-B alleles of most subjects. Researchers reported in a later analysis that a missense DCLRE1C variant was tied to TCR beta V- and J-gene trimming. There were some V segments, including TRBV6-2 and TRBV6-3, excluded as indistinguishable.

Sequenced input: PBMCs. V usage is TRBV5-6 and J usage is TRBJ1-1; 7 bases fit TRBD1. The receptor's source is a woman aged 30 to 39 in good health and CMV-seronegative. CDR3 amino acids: CASSLNPTGAGEAFF. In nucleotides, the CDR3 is TGTGCCAGCAGCTTGAATCCCACAGGGGCGGGTGAAGCTTTCTTT.